This T cell receptor (beta chain) was profiled in a study of control samples from healthy donors and cancer patients. Repertoires were generated with immunoSEQ multiplex PCR, while TCRdb's copy carries only in-frame clones and drops some. This table holds approximately 100,000 clones, around 88% found once. CDR1 is LNHDA, CDR2 SQIVND, per germline (reference sequence). Trimming took off 3 bases at V and 5 bases at J, with 17 bases between the two ends. The CDR3 loop spans 15 amino acids. The material sequenced was blood. The chain has TRBV19 and TRBJ2-7; TRBD2 is a possible D gene (6 bases). The TCR comes from a man aged 25 to 45 in good health. Here the CDR3 reads CASSIFAGIGNEQYF. For the CDR3, the DNA is TGTGCCAGTAGTATTTTCGCGGGGATAGGCAACGAGCAGTACTTC.